The 13 T cell receptor beta chains below were found in one sample sequenced in a study of response to subunit inactivated influenza vaccine. Using its own MiXCR run on the RT-PCR reads, TCRdb lists one record per CDR3 protein. Among 560,000 or so distinct CDR3 sequences, 7.6% were seen once, and the ten largest hold roughly 13%. Here the sequenced sample was PBMCs from blood, taken about 23 months after vaccination. The receptor set was obtained from a man aged 45-69 years who received an inactivated influenza vaccine.

The chain recombines TRBV7-8 with TRBJ1-2; 8 bases fit TRBD1. The junction had 8 bases not matched to a gene; V was cut back by 1 base and J by 7 bases. The CDR3 totals 15 residues. CDR1 SGHVS and CDR2 FQNEAQ come from the germline V gene. The chain's CDR3 is CASSLGTGQGSGYTF. Written as DNA, the CDR3 is TGTGCCAGCAGCTTAGGAACCGGACAGGGAAGTGGCTACACCTTC.

This clonotype was picked up many times. The chain carries TRBV11-2 and TRBJ2-3, with 9 nucleotides matching TRBD2. Germline V CDR1 and CDR2: SGHAT, FQNNGV. The CDR3 length is 15 residues. Losses at the gene ends were 4 bases for V and 3 bases for J; bases not matched to a gene: 5. CDR3 DNA sequence: TGTGCCAGCAGCTCCAGACTAGCGGATACAGATACGCAGTATTTT. It translates to CASSSRLADTDTQYF.

J is TRBJ2-7 and V is TRBV6-1, with TRBD1 identical over 7 bases. The CDR3 is 13 amino acids. Germline trimming cut 6 bases from V and 2 bases from J; bases unmatched to any gene: 4. Germline V gives CDR1 MNHNS, CDR2 SASEGT. CDR3 DNA: TGTGCCAGCAGAGGACAGGTGACCTACGAGCAGTACTTC. It codes for CASRGQVTYEQYF.

This clonotype was seen repeatedly, ten times or more. The chain has TRBV6-2 or TRBV6-3 and TRBJ2-1, with 8 bases identical to TRBD2. The CDR3 is made up of 14 amino acids. Looked up from germline, CDR1 is MNHEY and CDR2 is SVGEGT. V shed 8 bases and J 4 bases; nucleotides not matched to a gene: 7. The CDR3 coding sequence is TGTGCCAGCCGTACTAGCGGACCATACAATGAGCAGTTCTTC. It encodes CASRTSGPYNEQFF.

Comments on this clonotype: This may come from a read error, since a much larger clone is one base off. The chain links TRBV9 to TRBJ2-3, with TRBD2 as a possible D gene (6 bases). V was shortened by 3 bases and J by 1 base, with 12 bases between the two germline ends. Germline-derived CDR1 and CDR2 are SGDLS and YYNGEE. The CDR3 covers 15 residues. The CDR3 DNA follows: TGTGCCAGCAGCGACTTAACGGGGGGCACAGATACGCAGTATTTT. Its translation is CASSDLTGGTDTQYF.

Many counts were recorded for this clonotype. The J gene is TRBJ2-1, the V gene TRBV5-1, with a weak D call TRBD2 (5 bases). Between the trimmed V and J ends, which lost 0 bases and 7 bases, there was a span of 8 bases. Germline CDR1 reads SGHRS; CDR2 reads YFSETQ. The CDR3 is made up of 13 amino acids. The CDR3 DNA reads TGCGCCAGCAGCTTGGATTCGGGGAATGAGCAGTTCTTC. Amino acids: CASSLDSGNEQFF. The variable domain in full, with the rest retrieved from reference TRBV5-1 and TRBJ2-1, is KAGVTQTPRYLIKTRGQQVTLSCSPISGHRSVSWYQQTPGQGLQFLFEYFSETQRNKGNFPGRFSGRQFSNSRSEMNVSTLELGDSALYLCASSLDSGNEQFFGPGTRLTVL.

This clonotype came up a few times. This rearrangement joins TRBV6-2 or TRBV6-3 to TRBJ1-5; 7 nucleotides agree with TRBD1. The length of the CDR3 is 13 residues. Germline lookup yields CDR1 MNHEY and CDR2 SVGEGT. V lost 6 bases, J lost 7 bases, and 6 bases stayed unmatched. The CDR3 protein is CASSDRVRQPQHF. Written as DNA, the CDR3 is TGTGCCAGCAGCGACAGGGTCAGGCAGCCCCAGCATTTT.

This clonotype was observed a handful of times. The V and J genes are TRBV7-9 and TRBJ2-7, with no clear D. Germline CDR1 reads SEHNR; CDR2 reads FQNEAQ (reference sequence). Trimming took 4 bases from V and 11 from J, leaving 15 bases between them. This CDR3 comprises 12 residues. The DNA of the CDR3 is TGTGCCAGCAGCTCCGGGCCAGAACCGGAGTACTTC. Protein product: CASSSGPEPEYF.

This clonotype has at least ten counts. Here the CDR3 reads CAISVGSGGTQETQYF. CDR3 nucleotide sequence: TGTGCCATCAGTGTGGGTAGCGGGGGAACCCAAGAGACCCAGTACTTC. The rearrangement uses TRBV10-3 and TRBJ2-5, with TRBD2 matching over 9 bases. The junction had 7 bases not matched to a gene; V was cut back by 4 bases and J by 1 base. The CDR3 spans 16 residues. In germline, CDR1 is ENHRY, CDR2 SYGVKD.

This clonotype has a count of ten or more. This chain uses TRBV4-2 with TRBJ1-2, with a tentative D call TRBD1 (5 bases). V was pared by 0 bases and J by 3 bases, with 11 bases between. CDR3 length equals 15 residues. Germline V gene lookup returns CDR1 LGHNA and CDR2 YNFKEQ. In DNA, the CDR3 is TGTGCCAGCAGCCAAGACGAGGCCAGGGACTATGGCTACACCTTC. It encodes CASSQDEARDYGYTF.

The gene calls are TRBV7-9 and TRBJ2-3; D might be TRBD2 (7 bases). The CDR3 has 15 residues. Germline loops: CDR1 SEHNR, CDR2 FQNEAQ (reference sequence). V lost 6 bases to trimming and J lost 5 bases, with 18 bases between them. CDR3 region: CASSRAGHGIDTQYF. As DNA, the CDR3 is TGTGCCAGCAGTAGAGCGGGACATGGAATAGATACGCAGTATTTT.

At least ten counts were recorded for this clonotype. This chain connects TRBV10-3 to TRBJ2-3, with 7 bases identical to TRBD2. With V trimmed by 4 bases and J by 5 bases, 9 bases remained unmatched. CDR3 length: 15 residues. Germline CDR1 and CDR2: ENHRY and SYGVKD. The chain's CDR3 is CAISGSSGGRDTQYF. CDR3 bases: TGTGCCATCAGTGGCTCTAGCGGAGGGAGAGATACGCAGTATTTT.

This clonotype was found a few times. V and J are TRBV5-1 and TRBJ2-6; D uncertain. Germline lookup yields CDR1 SGHRS and CDR2 YFSETQ. This CDR3 region has 15 residues. V lost 0 bases and J 0 bases, leaving 4 bases between the germline ends. CDR3 loop: CASSLGHSGANVLTF. The CDR3 coding sequence is TGCGCCAGCAGCTTGGGACACTCTGGGGCCAACGTCCTGACTTTC.